This TCR beta chain was sequenced for a study of early T cells in non-severe SARS-CoV-2 infection. About the research overall: Bulk RNA from unsorted whole blood was sequenced; chains were unpaired.

Many counts were recorded for this clonotype. Its specificity is unknown. The study, taken as a whole, reports: The matching step, a VDJdb search, favored anti-spike CD8 responses and missed private and CD4 specificities.

Unique molecular identifiers tagged individual cDNA molecules. Via MiXCR, TCRdb re-called the 5' RACE reads, giving one row per CDR3 protein. This sample has 97,000 or so distinct CDR3 sequences, with about an eighth found just once. The CDR3 covers 16 residues. Germline CDR1 and CDR2: LGHDT and YNNKEL (reference sequence). The germline V and J ends were trimmed by 1 base and 8 bases, with 18 bases remaining between them. J is TRBJ2-1 and V is TRBV3-1, with D possibly called TRBD1 or TRBD2 (5 bases each). The clonotype originates from an adult who was a healthcare worker with PCR-confirmed SARS-CoV-2 infection or an uninfected control (not recorded which). What was sequenced was whole blood. CDR3 sequence reads: CASSQAGWDQFHEQFF. DNA for the CDR3: TGTGCCAGCAGCCAAGCCGGCTGGGACCAATTCCATGAGCAGTTCTTC.